Listed below are T cell receptor beta chains from one sample, sequenced in a study of beta chain features in type 1 diabetes. Profiled with immunoSEQ multiplex PCR; TCRdb holds only in-frame clones, not every one. The repertoire has about 150,000 clones, about 8.5% of them found once; the top ten carry about 0.6%. Sequencing was carried out using central memory CD4+ T cells from blood. The receptor set was obtained from a young man in good health. CDR3s include the opening cysteine and the closing phenylalanine or tryptophan. D genes are given only for firm matches. Size is omitted from some rows. Given values are once, few, many or a class for expanded clones.

d_call	clone_size	j_call	v_call	cdr3_nt	cdr3_aa
TRBD1	NA	TRBJ1-5	TRBV19	TGTGCCACTCGGACAGGGCGGGCGGAACAGCCCCAGCATTTT	CATRTGRAEQPQHF
NA	many	TRBJ2-7	TRBV10-3	TGTGCCACGACAGGTACCGACGAGCAGTACTTC	CATTGTDEQYF
TRBD2	few	TRBJ2-3	TRBV7-2	TGTGCCAGCAGCTTAAGGGCGGCTAGCGGGGGGGCCGCGTATTTT	CASSLRAASGGAAYF
NA	NA	TRBJ2-5	TRBV6-5	TGTGCCAGCAGTTCTACTACAAAAGAGACCCAGTACTTC	CASSSTTKETQYF
NA	NA	TRBJ2-3	TRBV7-2	TGTGCCAGCAGCTTAGGGAGTAGCACAGATACGCAGTATTTT	CASSLGSSTDTQYF
TRBD1	few	TRBJ2-5	TRBV7-2	TGTGCCAGCAGCTTAAATCGAGGGGGCGAAGAGACCCAGTACTTC	CASSLNRGGEETQYF
TRBD2	few	TRBJ2-4	TRBV15	TGTGCCACCCGGGGGGTGGGGTGGGAGGACATTCAGTACTTC	CATRGVGWEDIQYF
NA	NA	TRBJ2-3	TRBV29-1	TGCAGCGGGCGGCTCAGCACAGATACGCAGTATTTT	CSGRLSTDTQYF
TRBD1	NA	TRBJ1-1	TRBV5-6	TGTGCCAGCAGCCGCGACAGGGGTTTGAACACTGAAGCTTTCTTT	CASSRDRGLNTEAFF
NA	few	TRBJ1-2	TRBV19	TGTGCCAGTAGCCTAAAACAGGGTGACTATGGCTACACCTTC	CASSLKQGDYGYTF
NA	few	TRBJ2-5	TRBV7-2	TGTGCCAGCAGCCCGACTCAAGAGACCCAGTACTTC	CASSPTQETQYF
NA	few	TRBJ2-1	TRBV7-2	TGTGCCAGCAGCTTAGTTGAGGACGGGAGCTCCTACAATGAGCAGTTCTTC	CASSLVEDGSSYNEQFF
TRBD1	NA	TRBJ1-4	TRBV7-2	TGTGCCAGCAGCTCCCGACAGGGGGCGACTAATGAAAAACTGTTTTTT	CASSSRQGATNEKLFF
NA	many	TRBJ1-4	TRBV7-9	TGTGCCAGCAGCTTAGCGCGACGGCGGGGTGAAAAACTGTTTTTT	CASSLARRRGEKLFF
TRBD2	NA	TRBJ2-7	TRBV5-1	TGCGCCAGCAGCTTGGCGTCGGTAGCGGGGCTCTACGAGCAGTACTTC	CASSLASVAGLYEQYF
NA	NA	TRBJ2-7	TRBV9	TGTGCCAGCAGCCCTCGACAGACCCTCGCTTACTACGAGCAGTACTTC	CASSPRQTLAYYEQYF
TRBD1	NA	TRBJ2-5	TRBV9	TGTGCCAGCAGCGAACGGACAGGGGAGCCAGAGACCCAGTACTTC	CASSERTGEPETQYF
TRBD2	NA	TRBJ2-1	TRBV5-1	TGCGCCAGCAGCTATGGACTAGCGGGAGCCATGGGAGAGCAGTTCTTC	CASSYGLAGAMGEQFF
TRBD1	few	TRBJ2-5	TRBV9	TGTGCCAGCAGCCCTTTGGGGACAGCACAAGAGACCCAGTACTTC	CASSPLGTAQETQYF
TRBD2	few	TRBJ2-1	TRBV2	TGTGCCGGCGGGGGGGCCTATGAGCAGTTCTTC	CAGGGAYEQFF
NA	NA	TRBJ2-7	TRBV7-2	TGTGCCAGCAGCCCAACAGGGCCCGAGCAGTACTTC	CASSPTGPEQYF
NA	NA	TRBJ1-4	TRBV30	TGTGCCTGGAGCGGGGAGGAAAAACTGTTTTTT	CAWSGEEKLFF